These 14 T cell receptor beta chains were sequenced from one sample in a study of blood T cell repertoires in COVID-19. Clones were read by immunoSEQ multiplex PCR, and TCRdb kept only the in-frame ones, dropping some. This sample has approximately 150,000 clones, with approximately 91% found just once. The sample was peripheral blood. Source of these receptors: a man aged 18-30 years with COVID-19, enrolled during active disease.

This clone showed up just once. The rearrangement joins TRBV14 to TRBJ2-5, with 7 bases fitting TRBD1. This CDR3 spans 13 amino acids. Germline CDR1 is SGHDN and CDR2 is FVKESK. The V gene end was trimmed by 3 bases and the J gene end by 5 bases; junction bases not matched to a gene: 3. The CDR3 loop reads CASSQNRGETQYF. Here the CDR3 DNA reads TGTGCCAGCAGCCAGAACAGGGGTGAGACCCAGTACTTC.

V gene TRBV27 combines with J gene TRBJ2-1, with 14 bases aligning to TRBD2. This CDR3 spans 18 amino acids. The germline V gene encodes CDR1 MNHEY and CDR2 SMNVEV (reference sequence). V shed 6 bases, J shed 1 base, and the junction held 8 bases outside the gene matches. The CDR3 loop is CASSIRTSGRWSYNEQFF. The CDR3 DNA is TGTGCCAGCAGCATCAGGACTAGCGGGAGGTGGTCCTACAATGAGCAGTTCTTC.

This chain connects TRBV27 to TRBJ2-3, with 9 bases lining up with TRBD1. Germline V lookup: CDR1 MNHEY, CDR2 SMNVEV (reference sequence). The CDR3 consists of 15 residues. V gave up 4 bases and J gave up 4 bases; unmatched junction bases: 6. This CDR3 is CASSSGTGMPDTQYF. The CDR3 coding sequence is TGTGCCAGCAGTTCCGGGACAGGGATGCCAGATACGCAGTATTTT.

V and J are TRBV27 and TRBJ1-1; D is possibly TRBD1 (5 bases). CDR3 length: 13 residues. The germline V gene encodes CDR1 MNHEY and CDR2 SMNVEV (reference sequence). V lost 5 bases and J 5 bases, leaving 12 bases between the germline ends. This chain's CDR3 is CASSLMGGTEAFF. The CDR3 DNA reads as TGTGCCAGCAGTCTGATGGGGGGGACTGAAGCTTTCTTT.

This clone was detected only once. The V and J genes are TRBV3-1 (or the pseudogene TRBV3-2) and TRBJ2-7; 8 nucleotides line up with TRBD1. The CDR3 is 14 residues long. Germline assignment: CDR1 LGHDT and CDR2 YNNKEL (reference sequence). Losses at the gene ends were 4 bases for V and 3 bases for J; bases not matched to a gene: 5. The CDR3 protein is CASSPGQANYEQYF. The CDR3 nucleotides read TGTGCCAGCAGCCCGGGACAGGCTAACTACGAGCAGTACTTC.

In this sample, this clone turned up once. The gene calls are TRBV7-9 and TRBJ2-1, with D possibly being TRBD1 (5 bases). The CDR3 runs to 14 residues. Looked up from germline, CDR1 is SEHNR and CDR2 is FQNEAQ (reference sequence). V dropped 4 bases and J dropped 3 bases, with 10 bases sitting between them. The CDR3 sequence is CASSYVTGYNEQFF. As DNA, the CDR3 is TGTGCCAGCAGCTATGTTACAGGCTACAATGAGCAGTTCTTC.

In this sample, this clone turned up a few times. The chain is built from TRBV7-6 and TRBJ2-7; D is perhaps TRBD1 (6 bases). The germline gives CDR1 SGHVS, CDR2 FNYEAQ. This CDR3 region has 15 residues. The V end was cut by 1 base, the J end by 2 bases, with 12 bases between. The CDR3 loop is CASSLVGTTTYEQYF. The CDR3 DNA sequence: TGTGCCAGCAGCTTAGTCGGGACAACTACCTACGAGCAGTACTTC.

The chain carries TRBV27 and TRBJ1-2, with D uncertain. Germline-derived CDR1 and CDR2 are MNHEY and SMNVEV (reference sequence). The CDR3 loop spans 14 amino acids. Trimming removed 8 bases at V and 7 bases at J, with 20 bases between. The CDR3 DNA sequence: TGTGCCAGCCGAGCGGGCAGAGAAGGCTCTGGCTACACCTTC. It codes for CASRAGREGSGYTF.

The chain's CDR3 is CASSPLLYEQYF. The CDR3 nucleotides read TGTGCCAGCAGCCCCCTTCTCTACGAGCAGTACTTC. J is TRBJ2-7 and V is TRBV28; D remains ambiguous. The V gene's germline CDR1 is MDHEN and CDR2 SYDVKM. The V gene lost 6 bases and the J gene lost 3 bases, with 9 bases spanning the gap. This CDR3 comprises 12 residues.

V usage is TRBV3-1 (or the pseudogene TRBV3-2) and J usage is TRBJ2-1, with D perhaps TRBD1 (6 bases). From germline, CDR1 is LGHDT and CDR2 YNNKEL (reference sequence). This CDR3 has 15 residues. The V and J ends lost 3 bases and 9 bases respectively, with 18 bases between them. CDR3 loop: CASSHRTQGLGEQFF. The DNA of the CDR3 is TGTGCCAGCAGCCACCGGACCCAGGGGTTAGGTGAGCAGTTCTTC.

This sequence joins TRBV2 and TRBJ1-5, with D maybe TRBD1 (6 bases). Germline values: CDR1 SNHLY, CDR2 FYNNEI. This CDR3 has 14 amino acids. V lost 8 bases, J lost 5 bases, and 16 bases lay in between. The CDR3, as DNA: TGTGCCAGCGCAGAGGACAGTCACTATCAGCCCCAGCATTTT. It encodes CASAEDSHYQPQHF. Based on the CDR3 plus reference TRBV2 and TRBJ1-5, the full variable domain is EPEVTQTPSHQVTQMGQEVILRCVPISNHLYFYWYRQILGQKVEFLVSFYNNEISEKSEIFDDQFSVERPDGSNFTLKIRSTKLEDSAMYFCASAEDSHYQPQHFGDGTRLSIL.

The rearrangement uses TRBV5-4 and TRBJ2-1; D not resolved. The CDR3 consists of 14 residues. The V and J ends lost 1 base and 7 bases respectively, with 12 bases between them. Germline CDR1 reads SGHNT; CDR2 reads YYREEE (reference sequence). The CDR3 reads CASSLLWMRNEQFF. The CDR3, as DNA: TGTGCCAGCAGCTTGTTGTGGATGAGGAATGAGCAGTTCTTC.

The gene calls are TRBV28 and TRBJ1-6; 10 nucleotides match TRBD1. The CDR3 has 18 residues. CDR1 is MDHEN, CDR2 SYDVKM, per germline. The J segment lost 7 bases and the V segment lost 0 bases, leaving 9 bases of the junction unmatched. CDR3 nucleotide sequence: TGTGCCAGCAGTTTATGGGGACCACTGGACAGGGGGAATTCACCCCTCCACTTT. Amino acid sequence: CASSLWGPLDRGNSPLHF.

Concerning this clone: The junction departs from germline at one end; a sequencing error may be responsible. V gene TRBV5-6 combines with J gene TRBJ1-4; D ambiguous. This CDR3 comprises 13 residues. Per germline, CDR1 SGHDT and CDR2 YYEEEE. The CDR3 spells CASSWKEEEKLLF. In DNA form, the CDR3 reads TGTGCCAGCAGCTGGAAGGAGGAGGAAAAACTGCTTTTT.